A single sample gave rise to the 26 T cell receptor beta chains below, sequenced in a study of cytomegalovirus exposure and HLA in healthy donors. The study ran its PCR with 60 Vbeta and 13 Jbeta primers. Some clones are missing from TCRdb's copy, which holds only in-frame ones; the method was immunoSEQ multiplex PCR. The table includes about 83,000 clones, about four fifths detected once. Specimen: PBMCs. The receptors derive from a man younger than 35 in good health and CMV-seropositive.

The CDR3 region has the DNA TGTGCCAGCAGCTCCGGGACTAGAGGGACCGGGGAGCTGTTTTTT. Its protein is CASSSGTRGTGELFF. The gene calls are TRBV11-3 and TRBJ2-2; TRBD2 matches at 8 bases. This CDR3 is built from 15 residues. V was pared by 4 bases and J by 5 bases, with 6 bases of the junction left unmatched. Germline lookup yields CDR1 SGHNT and CDR2 YENEEA.

The genes are TRBV29-1 and TRBJ2-4, with 10 bases identical to TRBD2. There are 15 residues in the CDR3. Germline CDR1 SQVTM, CDR2 ANQGSEA. With V trimmed by 5 bases and J by 1 base, 5 bases remained unmatched. CDR3 sequence (DNA): TGCAGCGTTTCTAGCGGGAGATTGGCCAAAAACATTCAGTACTTC. Protein: CSVSSGRLAKNIQYF.

The V call is TRBV18, the J call TRBJ2-3, with 12 bases matching TRBD2. The J segment lost 4 bases and the V segment lost 3 bases, leaving 5 bases of the junction unmatched. The CDR3 has 16 amino acids. Germline CDR1 and CDR2: KGHSH and LQKENI. This chain's CDR3 is CASSPLAGGLADTQYF. DNA for the CDR3: TGTGCCAGCTCACCCCTAGCGGGAGGGTTGGCAGATACGCAGTATTTT.

The rearrangement uses TRBV7-2 and TRBJ2-1; 9 bases line up with TRBD2. Germline-derived CDR1 and CDR2 are SGHTA and FQGNSA. The CDR3 covers 16 residues. J lost 9 bases, V lost 3 bases, and 12 bases had no gene match. The CDR3 loop reads CASSFPGTSSYREQFF. The DNA of the CDR3 is TGTGCCAGCAGCTTCCCCGGGACTAGCTCGTATCGTGAGCAGTTCTTC.

This clone appeared a few times. The V gene is TRBV6-5, the J gene TRBJ2-5; 7 bases line up with TRBD2. CDR3 size: 15 residues. The J segment lost 1 base and the V segment lost 6 bases, leaving 8 bases of the junction unmatched. Per germline, CDR1 MNHEY and CDR2 SVGAGI. CDR3 in DNA: TGTGCCAGCAGCCATCTAGCGGCCGCCCAAGAGACCCAGTACTTC. Its translation is CASSHLAAAQETQYF.

The V gene is TRBV7-8, the J gene TRBJ2-1, with 11 bases matching TRBD2. The CDR3 is 16 amino acids. Germline values: CDR1 SGHVS, CDR2 FQNEAQ. V was pared by 4 bases and J by 4 bases, with 6 bases of the junction left unmatched. This chain's CDR3 is CASSSAGTSGYNEQFF. As DNA, the CDR3 is TGTGCCAGCAGCTCGGCCGGGACTAGCGGTTACAATGAGCAGTTCTTC.

The chain links TRBV10-2 to TRBJ1-5; 9 positions agree with TRBD1. With V trimmed by 5 bases and J by 2 bases, 4 bases remained unmatched. The CDR3 runs to 15 residues. In germline, CDR1 is WSHSY, CDR2 SAAADI. The CDR3 is CASSTGGWGNQPQHF. The CDR3 bases are TGCGCCAGCAGTACAGGGGGCTGGGGCAATCAGCCCCAGCATTTT.

This clone has more than one count but fewer than ten. The chain recombines TRBV4-1 with TRBJ1-1, with 9 bases matching TRBD1. There are 14 residues in the CDR3. Losses at the gene ends were 4 bases for V and 0 bases for J; bases not matched to a gene: 0. Per the germline V gene, CDR1 is MGHRA and CDR2 is YSYEKL. The CDR3 protein is CASSRDRVNTEAFF. The DNA of the CDR3 is TGCGCCAGCAGCCGGGACAGGGTGAACACTGAAGCTTTCTTT.

The V and J genes are TRBV29-1 and TRBJ2-3; D not resolved. CDR1 and CDR2 from the germline V gene are SQVTM and ANQGSEA. There are 18 residues in the CDR3. The V end lost 0 bases, the J end lost 3 bases, and 22 bases lay between the germline ends. The DNA of the CDR3 is TGCAGCGTTGAAGAAGGTTACGAGGCTTATTCAGAGACAGATACGCAGTATTTT. Translation gives CSVEEGYEAYSETDTQYF.

The rearrangement uses TRBV18 and TRBJ1-6; 8 nucleotides agree with TRBD1. The germline CDR1 and CDR2 sequences are KGHSH and LQKENI. This CDR3 has 16 residues. The V and J ends lost 3 bases and 10 bases, in that order; junction bases with no gene match: 11. The CDR3 DNA follows: TGTGCCAGCTCACCTGGACAGGGATCGTTGGCATCACCCCTCCACTTT. The encoded protein is CASSPGQGSLASPLHF.

This clone was detected only a few times. In DNA form, the CDR3 reads TGTGCCAGCAGTGACCCCGAGAGCCTCGACATTCAGTACTTC. Its translation: CASSDPESLDIQYF. The chain carries TRBV6-4 and TRBJ2-4, with unresolved D. This CDR3 comprises 14 residues. Germline V gene lookup returns CDR1 MRHNA and CDR2 SNTAGT. V was clipped by 2 bases and J by 8 bases, with 13 bases between them.

The V and J genes are TRBV23-1 and TRBJ2-2; D gene ambiguous. TRBV23-1 is flagged as an ORF with uncertain function. Deletions cut 0 bases from V and 4 bases from J, with 15 bases between. The CDR3 contains 17 residues. The CDR3: CASSQSPILETTGELFF. DNA of the CDR3: TGCGCCAGCAGTCAATCCCCAATCTTGGAGACCACCGGGGAGCTGTTTTTT.

The chain uses TRBV5-1 and TRBJ1-1; 7 nucleotides line up with TRBD1. Trimming cost V 0 bases and J 4 bases; bases outside gene matches: 3. This CDR3 contains 14 residues. Germline-derived CDR1 and CDR2 are SGHRS and YFSETQ. Here the CDR3 DNA reads TGCGCCAGCAGCTTGGACAGGGGTGTCACTGAAGCTTTCTTT. The encoded protein is CASSLDRGVTEAFF.

The chain employs TRBV27 and TRBJ1-1; no firm D call. Germline V gene data show CDR1 as MNHEY and CDR2 as SMNVEV (reference sequence). This CDR3 is 12 amino acids long. Trimming stripped 5 bases from V and 5 bases from J, with 9 bases between. In nucleotides, the CDR3 is TGTGCCAGCAGTCTAAGCGGGACTGAAGCTTTCTTT. This translates into CASSLSGTEAFF.

V and J are TRBV29-1 and TRBJ2-1; 7 bases fit TRBD1. The ends lost 8 bases at V and 7 bases at J; junction bases unmatched: 8. The CDR3 covers 12 residues. Germline V gene sequence: CDR1 SQVTM, CDR2 ANQGSEA. CDR3 in DNA: TGCAGCTTCCGAGGGGGCGGGAATGAGCAGTTCTTC. This gives the protein CSFRGGGNEQFF.

The chain links TRBV4-1 to TRBJ2-7; 12 bases are a match to TRBD1. Germline V gene lookup returns CDR1 MGHRA and CDR2 YSYEKL. This CDR3 is 17 amino acids long. J was trimmed by 5 bases and V by 4 bases; bases with no gene match: 12. The CDR3 sequence is CASSRALRDRGRDEQYF. The CDR3 DNA sequence: TGCGCCAGCAGCCGGGCTTTGCGGGACAGGGGGCGCGACGAGCAGTACTTC.

The chain couples TRBV4-1 to TRBJ1-2; 8 nucleotides agree with TRBD1. V dropped 1 base and J dropped 5; count of bases not matched to a gene: 12. Germline lookup yields CDR1 MGHRA and CDR2 YSYEKL. The CDR3 length is 17 residues. The CDR3 here is CASSQVGGDRNLYGYTF. The CDR3 DNA is TGCGCCAGCAGCCAAGTTGGCGGGGACAGGAACCTTTATGGCTACACCTTC.

Of note for this clone: The junction shows a germline mismatch at one end, possibly a read error. The J gene is TRBJ1-1, the V gene TRBV4-1, with D possibly being TRBD1 (5 bases). CDR3 length: 18 amino acids. Germline CDR1 MGHRA, CDR2 YSYEKL. Here the CDR3 DNA reads TGCGCCAGCAGTCAAGTATCGGGGGGAAAAAGGATATACACTGAAGCTTTCTTT. It encodes CASSQVSGGKRIYTEAFF.

The CDR3 here is CASSLVPQNTEAFF. In DNA form, the CDR3 reads TGTGCCAGCAGCTTGGTTCCACAGAACACTGAAGCTTTCTTT. V is TRBV5-5 and J is TRBJ1-1; the D is unclear. CDR1 and CDR2 from the germline V gene are SGHKS and YYEKEE (reference sequence). V lost 0 bases to trimming and J lost 1 base, with 7 bases between them. This CDR3 contains 14 residues.

The genes are TRBV5-1 and TRBJ1-1; 8 bases align to TRBD1. The CDR3 length is 14 residues. With 1 base clipped from V and 5 bases from J, the junction kept 4 bases outside the gene matches. Germline-derived CDR1 and CDR2 are SGHRS and YFSETQ. The CDR3: CASSLSQGATEAFF. Written as DNA, the CDR3 is TGCGCCAGCAGCTTGTCCCAGGGGGCTACTGAAGCTTTCTTT. The entire variable domain, with the rest obtained from reference TRBV5-1 and TRBJ1-1, is as follows: KAGVTQTPRYLIKTRGQQVTLSCSPISGHRSVSWYQQTPGQGLQFLFEYFSETQRNKGNFPGRFSGRQFSNSRSEMNVSTLELGDSALYLCASSLSQGATEAFFGQGTRLTVV.

The chain uses TRBV2 and TRBJ1-5; D not certain. The germline gives CDR1 SNHLY, CDR2 FYNNEI. This CDR3 has 13 amino acids. Trimming cost V 3 bases and J 2 bases, with 5 bases left between them. CDR3 in DNA: TGTGCCAGCAGTGATCGGGGCAATCAGCCCCAGCATTTT. Translation: CASSDRGNQPQHF.

V is TRBV27 and J is TRBJ1-1, with a possible D match to TRBD1 (5 bases). The CDR3 is made up of 12 amino acids. V lost 3 bases and J 6 bases, leaving 8 bases between the germline ends. Germline V gene sequence: CDR1 MNHEY, CDR2 SMNVEV (reference sequence). This CDR3 is CASSFLGAEAFF. The CDR3 coding sequence is TGTGCCAGCAGTTTTCTAGGGGCTGAAGCTTTCTTT.

The chain carries TRBV6-1 and TRBJ1-5; D uncertain. V was cut by 1 base and J by 10 bases, with 17 bases left in between. CDR3 length: 15 residues. Germline values: CDR1 MNHNS, CDR2 SASEGT. The CDR3 region has the DNA TGTGCCAGCAGTGAAGTCGGAGGGCTAGGGTCCCCCCAGCATTTT. This translates into CASSEVGGLGSPQHF.

This sequence joins TRBV6-5 and TRBJ1-1, with D unclear. Trimming left V 1 base short and J 3 bases short, with 15 bases between. The CDR3 is 16 residues long. Germline-derived CDR1 and CDR2 are MNHEY and SVGAGI. CDR3 bases: TGTGCCAGCAGTTACTTGCCCCCGGGTAGGTACACTGAAGCTTTCTTT. Residues: CASSYLPPGRYTEAFF.

The genes are TRBV7-8 and TRBJ2-7, with D unresolved. CDR3 length equals 12 residues. Germline V lookup: CDR1 SGHVS, CDR2 FQNEAQ. The V gene lost 5 bases and the J gene lost 3 bases, with 8 bases spanning the gap. The CDR3 protein is CASSPPVYEQYF. The DNA for the CDR3 is TGTGCCAGCAGCCCCCCGGTCTACGAGCAGTACTTC.

In DNA, the CDR3 is TGTGCCACCAGCAGATATGGAGCGTACCAAGAGACCCAGTACTTC. Protein sequence: CATSRYGAYQETQYF. The chain has TRBV15 and TRBJ2-5; D is unclear. Trimming took off 2 bases at V and 0 bases at J, with 10 bases between the two ends. CDR1 LNHNV and CDR2 YYDKDF come from the germline V gene (reference sequence). The CDR3 is 15 residues long.